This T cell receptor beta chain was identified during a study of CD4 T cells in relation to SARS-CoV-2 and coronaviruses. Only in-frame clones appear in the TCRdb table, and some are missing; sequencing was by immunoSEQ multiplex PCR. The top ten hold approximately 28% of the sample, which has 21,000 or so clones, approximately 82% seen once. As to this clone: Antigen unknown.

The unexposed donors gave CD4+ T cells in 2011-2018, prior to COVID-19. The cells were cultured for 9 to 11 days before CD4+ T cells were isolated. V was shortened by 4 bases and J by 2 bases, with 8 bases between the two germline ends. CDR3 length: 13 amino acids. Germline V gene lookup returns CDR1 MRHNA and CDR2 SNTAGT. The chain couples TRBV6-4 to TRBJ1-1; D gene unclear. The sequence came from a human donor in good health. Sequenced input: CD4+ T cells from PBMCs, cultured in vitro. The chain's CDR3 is CASSVDGNTEAFF. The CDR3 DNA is TGTGCCAGCAGTGTCGACGGAAACACTGAAGCTTTCTTT.